A single count supports the clone carrying this T cell receptor beta chain. The entry originates in a study of technical replicates of blood from a handful of donors. Trimming took 6 bases from V and 6 from J; bases not matched to a gene: 9. The CDR3 has 15 residues. Germline CDR1 reads MDHEN; CDR2 reads SYDVKM. Using immunoSEQ multiplex PCR, the repertoire was profiled, and TCRdb retains in-frame clones only, with some absent. Of roughly 80,000 clones listed, 93% were seen once; the top ten hold less than 0.3%. The chain combines TRBV28 with TRBJ1-5; 9 nucleotides match TRBD1. The clonotype originates from a human donor in good health. Material: T cells isolated from PBMCs. The CDR3 reads CASRKQGAWGQPQHF. CDR3 coding DNA: TGTGCCAGCAGAAAACAGGGGGCGTGGGGTCAGCCCCAGCATTTT.